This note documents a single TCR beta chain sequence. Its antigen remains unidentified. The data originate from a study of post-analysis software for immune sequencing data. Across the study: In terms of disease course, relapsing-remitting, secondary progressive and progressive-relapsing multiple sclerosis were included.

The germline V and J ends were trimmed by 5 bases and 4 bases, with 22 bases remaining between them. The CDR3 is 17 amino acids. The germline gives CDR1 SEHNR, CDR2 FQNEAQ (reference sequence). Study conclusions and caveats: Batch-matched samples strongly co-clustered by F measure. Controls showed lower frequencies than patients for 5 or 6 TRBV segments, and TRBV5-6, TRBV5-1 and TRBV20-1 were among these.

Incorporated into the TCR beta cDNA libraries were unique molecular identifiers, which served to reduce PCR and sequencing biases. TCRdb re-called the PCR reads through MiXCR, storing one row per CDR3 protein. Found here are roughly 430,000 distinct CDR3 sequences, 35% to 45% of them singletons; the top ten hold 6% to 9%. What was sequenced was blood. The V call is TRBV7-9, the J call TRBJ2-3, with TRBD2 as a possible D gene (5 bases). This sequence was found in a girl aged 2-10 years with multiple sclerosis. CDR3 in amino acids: CASSSGLGSPWSDTQYF. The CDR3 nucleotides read TGTGCCAGCAGCAGCGGACTTGGCAGCCCTTGGTCAGATACGCAGTATTTT.